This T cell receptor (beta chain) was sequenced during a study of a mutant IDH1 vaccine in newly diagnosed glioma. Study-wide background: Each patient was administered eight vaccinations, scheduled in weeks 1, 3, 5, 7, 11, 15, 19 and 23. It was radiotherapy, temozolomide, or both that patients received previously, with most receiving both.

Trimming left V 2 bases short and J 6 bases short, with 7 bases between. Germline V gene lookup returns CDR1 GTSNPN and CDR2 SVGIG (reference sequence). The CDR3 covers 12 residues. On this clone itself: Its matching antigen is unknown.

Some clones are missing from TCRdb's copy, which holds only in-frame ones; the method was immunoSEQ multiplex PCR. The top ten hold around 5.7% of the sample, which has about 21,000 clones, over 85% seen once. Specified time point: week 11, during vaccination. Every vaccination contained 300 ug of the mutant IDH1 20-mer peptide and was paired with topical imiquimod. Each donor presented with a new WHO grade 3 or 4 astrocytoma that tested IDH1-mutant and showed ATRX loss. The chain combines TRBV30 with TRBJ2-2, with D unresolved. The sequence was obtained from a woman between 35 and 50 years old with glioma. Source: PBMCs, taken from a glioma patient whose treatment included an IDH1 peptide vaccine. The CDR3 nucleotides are TGTGCCTGGAGTAAGGCGGCCGGGGAGCTGTTTTTT. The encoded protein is CAWSKAAGELFF.